The 15 T cell receptor beta chains reported below all come from one sample, sequenced in a study of T cell responses to AZD1222 COVID-19 vaccine. Generated by immunoSEQ multiplex PCR, the TCRdb table keeps only in-frame clones and is missing some. Of more than 110,000 clones in the sample, 80% to 95% are singletons; the top ten hold approximately 3.4%. The specimen was peripheral blood, collected on day 0 of AZD1222 vaccination. These receptors were obtained from an adult in good health.

The chain has TRBV5-1 and TRBJ1-5; 10 bases map to TRBD1. CDR1 is SGHRS and CDR2 is YFSETQ in the germline V gene. This CDR3 contains 15 residues. J was trimmed by 5 bases and V by 4 bases; bases with no gene match: 6. The CDR3 protein is CASSAGTGEDQPQHF. As DNA, the CDR3 is TGCGCCAGCAGCGCAGGGACAGGGGAGGATCAGCCCCAGCATTTT.

V usage is TRBV3-1 (or the pseudogene TRBV3-2) and J usage is TRBJ2-1; 7 positions agree with TRBD1. This CDR3 is built from 15 residues. Unmatched junction bases numbered 6, after V lost 0 bases and J lost 7 bases. Germline CDR1 LGHDT, CDR2 YNNKEL (reference sequence). The CDR3 DNA reads TGTGCCAGCAGCCAAGATTACAGGGGTTGGAATGAGCAGTTCTTC. This encodes CASSQDYRGWNEQFF.

In nucleotides, the CDR3 is TGCAGCGTTGAAGAGGACAGGGACAATTTCTGCACCTTC. This gives the protein CSVEEDRDNFCTF. The chain has TRBV29-1 and TRBJ1-2, with 8 bases matching TRBD1. Germline CDR1 reads SQVTM; CDR2 reads ANQGSEA. The CDR3 sequence is 13 residues long. Trimming cost V 0 bases and J 13 bases; bases outside gene matches: 10.

This clone was detected once. J is TRBJ2-3 and V is TRBV5-1; 13 bases fit TRBD2. CDR1 is SGHRS and CDR2 is YFSETQ in the germline V gene. J was trimmed by 5 bases and V by 0 bases; bases with no gene match: 3. The CDR3 spans 16 residues. The CDR3 DNA reads TGCGCCAGCAGCTTGGAGGGACTAGCGGGAATAGATACGCAGTATTTT. Amino acids: CASSLEGLAGIDTQYF.

In this sample, this clone turned up once. V and J are TRBV4-3 and TRBJ1-2; no reliable D call. The CDR3 consists of 16 residues. V was cut by 1 base and J by 4 bases, with 16 bases left in between. Germline values: CDR1 LGHNA, CDR2 YSLEER. The CDR3 DNA is TGCGCCAGCAGCCAAGTTCCCCGGTTGGAGAGCTATGGCTACACCTTC. It specifies CASSQVPRLESYGYTF.

This clone was counted once. The genes are TRBV20-1 and TRBJ2-7, with D hard to call. CDR3 size: 10 residues. From germline, CDR1 is DFQATT and CDR2 SNEGSKA (reference sequence). The V end lost 6 bases, the J end lost 2 bases, and 5 bases lay between the germline ends. CDR3 residues: CSASPYEQYF. The CDR3, as DNA: TGCAGTGCCAGTCCCTACGAGCAGTACTTC.

In its sample, this clone was seen once. J is TRBJ2-2 and V is TRBV29-1; 7 nucleotides match TRBD1. V trimming: 7 bases; J trimming: 5 bases; junction bases outside the gene matches: 10. There are 14 residues in the CDR3. Germline V gives CDR1 SQVTM, CDR2 ANQGSEA. CDR3 sequence reads: CSARQGHTTGELFF. In DNA form, the CDR3 reads TGCAGCGCCCGACAGGGTCACACTACCGGGGAGCTGTTTTTT.

The chain couples TRBV15 to TRBJ1-5, with a possible D match to TRBD1 (5 bases). V lost 3 bases and J lost 7, with 16 bases in between. The CDR3 loop spans 15 amino acids. Germline lookup yields CDR1 LNHNV and CDR2 YYDKDF (reference sequence). CDR3 DNA: TGTGCCACCAGCAGGGCCCCCCAGGGAGGACAGCCCCAGCATTTT. Translation gives CATSRAPQGGQPQHF.

This clone was seen only a few times. The rearrangement joins TRBV10-2 to TRBJ2-7; perhaps D is TRBD1 or TRBD2 (5 bases each). This CDR3 is 14 amino acids long. The germline gives CDR1 WSHSY, CDR2 SAAADI. Trimming cost V 2 bases and J 0 bases, with 8 bases left between them. The CDR3 DNA follows: TGCGCCAGCAGTGAGACGGGGCACTCCTACGAGCAGTACTTC. Protein: CASSETGHSYEQYF.

The rearrangement uses TRBV29-1 and TRBJ2-5; possible D gene TRBD2, 5 bases. Germline CDR1 and CDR2: SQVTM and ANQGSEA. The CDR3 extends over 13 amino acids. Between the trimmed V and J ends, which lost 1 base and 1 base, there was a span of 7 bases. The CDR3 reads CSVEGLAQETQYF. Written as DNA, the CDR3 is TGCAGCGTTGAAGGTCTAGCCCAAGAGACCCAGTACTTC.

The genes are TRBV30 and TRBJ1-5; D is perhaps TRBD1 (5 bases). Germline CDR1 is GTSNPN and CDR2 is SVGIG (reference sequence). CDR3 size: 13 residues. V gave up 5 bases and J gave up 7 bases, with 15 bases separating them. The CDR3 bases are TGTGCCTGGGCTCCCCAGGGTTACCAGCCCCAGCATTTT. It specifies CAWAPQGYQPQHF.

The sample holds a few counts of this clone. The V and J genes are TRBV3-1 (or the pseudogene TRBV3-2) and TRBJ1-3; D is ambiguous. Germline CDR1 is LGHDT and CDR2 is YNNKEL (reference sequence). Between the trimmed V and J ends, which lost 0 bases and 3 bases, there was a span of 9 bases. The CDR3 extends over 15 amino acids. DNA for the CDR3: TGTGCCAGCAGCCAAGATCGGGAGGGTGGAAACACCATATATTTT. Protein product: CASSQDREGGNTIYF.

The table lists this clone with a count of one. V gene TRBV2 combines with J gene TRBJ2-3, with 7 bases aligning to TRBD1. J lost 10 bases, V lost 7 bases, and 11 bases had no gene match. From germline, CDR1 is SNHLY and CDR2 FYNNEI. This CDR3 has 13 residues. CDR3 in amino acids: CASNRGPYGAQYF. CDR3 DNA: TGTGCCAGCAACAGGGGCCCCTACGGTGCGCAGTATTTT.

This sequence joins TRBV2 and TRBJ1-5; 10 bases agree with TRBD1. The CDR3 length is 16 residues. The germline V gene has CDR1 SNHLY and CDR2 FYNNEI. V gave up 3 bases and J gave up 4 bases; unmatched junction bases: 6. The CDR3 bases are TGTGCCAGCAGTGACCGTGGGACAGGGGCGAATCAGCCCCAGCATTTT. Its translation is CASSDRGTGANQPQHF.

This chain connects TRBV6-2 or TRBV6-3 to TRBJ2-2; D remains ambiguous. CDR1 MNHEY and CDR2 SVGEGT come from the germline V gene. V lost 5 bases and J 5 bases, leaving 12 bases between the germline ends. The CDR3 is 14 amino acids. The CDR3 here is CASSPRTETGELFF. The CDR3 nucleotides read TGTGCCAGCAGTCCCCGAACCGAAACCGGGGAGCTGTTTTTT.